A single sample gave rise to the 32 T cell receptor beta chains below, sequenced in a study of human T cells and chemical hapten exposure. Total RNA was extracted from unfractionated whole blood. TCRdb ran MiXCR on the 5' RACE reads and lists one entry per CDR3 protein. The table records roughly 120,000 distinct CDR3 sequences, approximately 20% of them present only once. The receptor source for this set is a human donor in good health.

This clonotype was counted between two and nine times. This chain links TRBV28 with TRBJ1-5; no reliable D call. CDR1 and CDR2 (germline): MDHEN, SYDVKM. The CDR3 has 16 amino acids. V was clipped by 6 bases and J by 5 bases, with 20 bases between them. Here the CDR3 reads CASRITWTSTHQPQHF. The CDR3 region has the DNA TGTGCCAGCAGAATTACGTGGACCAGCACGCATCAGCCCCAGCATTTT.

This clonotype was detected a few times. The gene calls are TRBV2 and TRBJ1-1; possible D gene TRBD1, 5 bases. The ends were cut back, 2 bases at V and 4 bases at J, with 14 bases in the middle. Looked up from germline, CDR1 is SNHLY and CDR2 is FYNNEI. This CDR3 is built from 15 residues. This CDR3 is CASSERGALVTEAFF. The CDR3 nucleotides are TGTGCCAGCAGTGAAAGAGGGGCGCTTGTCACTGAAGCTTTCTTT. The variable domain in full, with the rest retrieved from reference TRBV2 and TRBJ1-1, is EPEVTQTPSHQVTQMGQEVILRCVPISNHLYFYWYRQILGQKVEFLVSFYNNEISEKSEIFDDQFSVERPDGSNFTLKIRSTKLEDSAMYFCASSERGALVTEAFFGQGTRLTVV.

Only a few counts were recorded for this clonotype. The chain joins TRBV27 to TRBJ2-5; the match to TRBD2 covers 8 bases. The CDR3 has 15 amino acids. The germline V gene has CDR1 MNHEY and CDR2 SMNVEV (reference sequence). Germline trimming cut 5 bases from V and 4 bases from J; bases unmatched to any gene: 9. The CDR3 is CASSQRTSWSETQYF. CDR3 DNA sequence: TGTGCCAGCAGTCAACGGACTAGCTGGTCAGAGACCCAGTACTTC.

The chain links TRBV24-1 to TRBJ2-2; D is undetermined. The CDR3 extends over 12 amino acids. Germline V gene lookup returns CDR1 KGHDR and CDR2 SFDVKD. V lost 7 bases to trimming and J lost 5 bases, with 7 bases between them. CDR3 region: CATRERTGELFF. Here the CDR3 DNA reads TGTGCCACCAGGGAAAGAACCGGGGAGCTGTTTTTT.

CDR3 sequence (DNA): TGTGCCAGCAGTTTGCCCCAGGGGAGAGCTCAGCCCCAGCATTTT. Translated: CASSLPQGRAQPQHF. The chain employs TRBV28 and TRBJ1-5; weak D call: TRBD1 (6 bases). With 3 bases removed from V and 6 bases from J, the gap between germline ends came to 15 bases. Germline V gene lookup returns CDR1 MDHEN and CDR2 SYDVKM. This CDR3 has 15 residues.

The chain couples TRBV6-2 or TRBV6-3 to TRBJ2-3, with a possible D match to TRBD1 (5 bases). CDR3 length: 15 residues. CDR1 is MNHEY and CDR2 is SVGEGT in the germline V gene. Between the trimmed V and J ends, which lost 6 bases and 3 bases, there was a span of 16 bases. The CDR3: CASSPGHGFTDTQYF. The CDR3 DNA is TGTGCCAGCAGCCCTGGACACGGATTTACAGATACGCAGTATTTT.

This clonotype was detected a few times. The chain links TRBV18 to TRBJ1-1, with 8 bases that match TRBD1. There are 14 residues in the CDR3. From germline, CDR1 is KGHSH and CDR2 LQKENI. Germline trimming cut 5 bases from V and 1 base from J; bases unmatched to any gene: 3. The CDR3 nucleotides are TGTGCCAGCTCAAAGACAGGGGAGAACACTGAAGCTTTCTTT. Residues: CASSKTGENTEAFF.

This clonotype has a handful of counts. The chain is built from TRBV20-1 and TRBJ2-7; 7 nucleotides line up with TRBD1. The closer fit of TRBJ2-1 to the DNA end suggests the J call may be wrong. Germline values: CDR1 DFQATT, CDR2 SNEGSKA (reference sequence). The CDR3 is 14 residues long. The CDR3 region has the DNA TGCAGTGCTAGAGATAAGGGACAGACCTACGAGCAGTTCTTC. This translates into CSARDKGQTYEQFF.

J is TRBJ2-7 and V is TRBV12-3 or TRBV12-4, with 7 bases that match TRBD1. J was trimmed by 2 bases and V by 5 bases; bases with no gene match: 6. The CDR3 runs to 14 residues. CDR3 sequence: CASSPSDRPYEQYF. The CDR3 DNA is TGTGCCAGCAGTCCTTCGGACAGGCCCTACGAGCAGTACTTC.

The V gene is TRBV6-5, the J gene TRBJ1-5; TRBD1 is a possible D gene (5 bases). CDR3 length: 15 amino acids. V gave up 0 bases and J gave up 4 bases, with 10 bases separating them. Germline lookup yields CDR1 MNHEY and CDR2 SVGAGI. In nucleotides, the CDR3 is TGTGCCAGCAGTTACTCGAGAAAGGGGAATCAGCCCCAGCATTTT. This translates into CASSYSRKGNQPQHF.

This clonotype was detected only a few times. The chain joins TRBV7-3 to TRBJ1-3; possible D gene TRBD1, 5 bases. The germline CDR1 and CDR2 sequences are SGHTA and FQGTGA. V was cut by 5 bases and J by 0 bases, with 11 bases left in between. The CDR3 spans 15 residues. CDR3 sequence reads: CASSPGPRSGNTIYF. CDR3 in DNA: TGTGCCAGCAGCCCGGGACCGCGCTCTGGAAACACCATATATTTT.

This chain uses TRBV27 with TRBJ1-6; D possibly corresponds to TRBD1 (5 bases). The V gene's germline CDR1 is MNHEY and CDR2 SMNVEV (reference sequence). CDR3 length equals 15 residues. V lost 6 bases to trimming and J lost 9 bases, with 18 bases between them. CDR3 DNA sequence: TGTGCCAGCAGATCGGCCGACAGTCCGTCTTCACCCCTCCACTTT. This sequence encodes CASRSADSPSSPLHF.

The J gene is TRBJ1-2, the V gene TRBV29-1; D ambiguous. CDR3 length: 14 amino acids. Trimming took off 4 bases at V and 9 bases at J, with 21 bases between the two ends. Looked up from germline, CDR1 is SQVTM and CDR2 is ANQGSEA. The CDR3 DNA sequence: TGCAGCGTTGCGGAAGGGTCCTACCTTGTTAGCTACACCTTC. It yields the protein CSVAEGSYLVSYTF.

In its sample, this clonotype was seen a few times. The chain combines TRBV28 with TRBJ1-1; D is perhaps TRBD1 (5 bases). The germline V gene encodes CDR1 MDHEN and CDR2 SYDVKM. CDR3 length: 17 amino acids. The V gene lost 6 bases and the J gene lost 5 bases, with 25 bases spanning the gap. CDR3 sequence: CASSPGFSRAEKTEAFF. The CDR3 DNA follows: TGTGCCAGCAGCCCGGGGTTTAGCAGGGCGGAGAAAACTGAAGCTTTCTTT.

V and J are TRBV29-1 and TRBJ2-1; 11 bases are a match to TRBD2. From germline, CDR1 is SQVTM and CDR2 ANQGSEA. The CDR3 runs to 13 residues. With V trimmed by 6 bases and J by 9 bases, 7 bases remained unmatched. The CDR3 nucleotides read TGCAGCGTCTCACTAGCGGGAGTTGGTGAGCAGTTCTTC. Its protein product is CSVSLAGVGEQFF.

V and J are TRBV27 and TRBJ2-3; D tentatively reads TRBD1 or TRBD2 (5 bases each). Germline V gene sequence: CDR1 MNHEY, CDR2 SMNVEV (reference sequence). Between the trimmed V and J ends, which lost 4 bases and 2 bases, there was a span of 22 bases. The CDR3 spans 18 residues. CDR3 DNA sequence: TGTGCCAGCAGTTCCTTTCGTCCTATATGGGGGACCACAGATACGCAGTATTTT. Its translation is CASSSFRPIWGTTDTQYF.

The table lists this clonotype with a few counts. The V and J genes are TRBV29-1 and TRBJ2-2; 7 bases agree with TRBD1. V shed 1 base and J 8 bases; nucleotides not matched to a gene: 4. The germline V gene has CDR1 SQVTM and CDR2 ANQGSEA. This CDR3 contains 13 residues. CDR3 DNA sequence: TGCAGCGTTGAAGGCAGGGGGAGAGGGGAGCTGTTTTTT. Amino acids: CSVEGRGRGELFF.

The chain couples TRBV18 to TRBJ1-2; TRBD1 agrees at 9 bases. J lost 4 bases, V lost 3 bases, and 9 bases had no gene match. In germline, CDR1 is KGHSH, CDR2 LQKENI. The CDR3 is made up of 16 amino acids. CDR3 nucleotide sequence: TGTGCCAGCTCACCCTCCTCCGGGACAGGGAGCTATGGCTACACCTTC. It encodes CASSPSSGTGSYGYTF. Full variable domain (rest looked up from reference TRBV18 and TRBJ1-2): NAGVMQNPRHLVRRRGQEARLRCSPMKGHSHVYWYRQLPEEGLKFMVYLQKENIIDESGMPKERFSAEFPKEGPSILRIQQVVRGDSAAYFCASSPSSGTGSYGYTFGSGTRLTVV.

This sequence joins TRBV20-1 and TRBJ2-7; 10 nucleotides line up with TRBD2. J lost 1 base, V lost 4 bases, and 10 bases had no gene match. CDR3 length: 16 residues. In germline, CDR1 is DFQATT, CDR2 SNEGSKA (reference sequence). The CDR3 sequence: CSATSSGRGGSYEQYF. The CDR3, as DNA: TGCAGTGCTACCTCTAGCGGGAGAGGTGGGTCCTACGAGCAGTACTTC.

This chain uses TRBV28 with TRBJ2-7; 13 bases align to TRBD2. This CDR3 contains 17 residues. The junction had 15 bases not matched to a gene; V was cut back by 6 bases and J by 7 bases. The germline gives CDR1 MDHEN, CDR2 SYDVKM. Here the CDR3 reads CASSPTIGLAGAKEQYF. The CDR3 DNA follows: TGTGCCAGCAGCCCTACCATTGGACTAGCGGGAGCTAAAGAGCAGTACTTC.

The genes are TRBV5-1 and TRBJ1-2; TRBD1 is a possible D gene (6 bases). Trimming took off 0 bases at V and 4 bases at J, with 13 bases between the two ends. Germline CDR1 SGHRS, CDR2 YFSETQ. This CDR3 contains 15 residues. CDR3 in DNA: TGCGCCAGCAGCTTGGCCGGACAGAGCTTCTATGGCTACACCTTC. It is translated as CASSLAGQSFYGYTF.

The chain recombines TRBV28 with TRBJ2-1, with D possibly matching TRBD1 (5 bases). The V end lost 1 base, the J end lost 4 bases, and 11 bases lay between the germline ends. CDR3 size: 15 residues. Germline assignment: CDR1 MDHEN and CDR2 SYDVKM. As DNA, the CDR3 is TGTGCCAGCAGTTTATCTGGACAAATGTACAATGAGCAGTTCTTC. Protein sequence: CASSLSGQMYNEQFF.

This clonotype has just a few counts. This chain connects TRBV5-1 to TRBJ1-1, with D possibly matching TRBD1 (6 bases). The length of the CDR3 is 16 residues. The ends were cut back, 4 bases at V and 3 bases at J, with 19 bases in the middle. The germline V gene encodes CDR1 SGHRS and CDR2 YFSETQ. The CDR3 here is CASSRGADRLDTEAFF. CDR3 DNA sequence: TGCGCCAGCAGCCGGGGGGCTGACAGGCTGGACACTGAAGCTTTCTTT.

The chain employs TRBV3-1 and TRBJ1-6; D remains ambiguous. CDR3 length: 13 amino acids. The V end was cut by 1 base, the J end by 8 bases, with 6 bases between. Germline CDR1 and CDR2: LGHDT and YNNKEL (reference sequence). CDR3 sequence: CASSQGGHSPLHF. The CDR3 bases are TGTGCCAGCAGCCAAGGCGGGCATTCACCCCTCCACTTT.

This clonotype has more than one count but fewer than ten. J is TRBJ2-2 and V is TRBV7-8; a possible D gene is TRBD1 (6 bases). The CDR3 covers 12 residues. Trimming left V 4 bases short and J 9 bases short, with 9 bases between. Germline CDR1 and CDR2: SGHVS and FQNEAQ. CDR3: CASSSRDRELFF. The DNA of the CDR3 is TGTGCCAGCAGCTCCCGGGACAGGGAGCTGTTTTTT.

This clonotype was seen a few times. The chain couples TRBV21-1 to TRBJ1-2. TRBV21-1 is listed as a pseudogene. The CDR3 runs 14 residues. CDR3 nucleotide sequence: TGTGCCAGCAGCAAAGGAGCGGTGGTCTATGGCTACACCTTC. It is translated as CASSKGAVVYGYTF.

In this sample, this clonotype turned up a few times. CDR3 amino acids: CASSEAGMSTDTQYF. CDR3 nucleotides: TGTGCCAGCAGTGAAGCGGGGATGAGCACAGATACGCAGTATTTT. This chain links TRBV2 with TRBJ2-3; D unclear. Germline CDR1 SNHLY, CDR2 FYNNEI. CDR3 size: 15 residues. The V and J ends lost 0 bases and 0 bases respectively, with 7 bases between them.

This clonotype showed up many times. This chain uses TRBV20-1 with TRBJ1-1, with D possibly TRBD1 on 5 matching bases. Trimming shortened V by 3 bases and J by 10 bases, and 21 bases separated the two germline ends. CDR3 length: 14 residues. Germline V CDR1 and CDR2: DFQATT, SNEGSKA (reference sequence). The CDR3 DNA reads TGCAGTGCTAGGGAGGGGAATGTGGAATTGGGAGCTTTCTTT. Protein sequence: CSAREGNVELGAFF.

This chain connects TRBV18 to TRBJ2-1; the D gene is possibly TRBD1 (6 bases). Germline-derived CDR1 and CDR2 are KGHSH and LQKENI. The CDR3 has 13 residues. V lost 3 bases to trimming and J lost 6 bases, with 9 bases between them. CDR3 nucleotide sequence: TGTGCCAGCTCACCGGTGGGGGCCAATGAGCAGTTCTTC. Amino acid sequence: CASSPVGANEQFF. Combining the CDR3 with reference TRBV18 and TRBJ2-1 gives the whole variable domain NAGVMQNPRHLVRRRGQEARLRCSPMKGHSHVYWYRQLPEEGLKFMVYLQKENIIDESGMPKERFSAEFPKEGPSILRIQQVVRGDSAAYFCASSPVGANEQFFGPGTRLTVL.

This clonotype was found a few times. The chain carries TRBV12-3 or TRBV12-4 and TRBJ1-4; 7 bases map to TRBD1. The CDR3 is 15 amino acids. V lost 4 bases and J lost 7; bases outside the gene matches: 9. The DNA for the CDR3 is TGTGCCAGCAGTTCAGGGACAGCCCTTACTGAAAAACTGTTTTTT. Translating gives CASSSGTALTEKLFF.

J is TRBJ2-7 and V is TRBV4-2; 9 nucleotides match TRBD2. This CDR3 comprises 14 residues. V gave up 2 bases and J gave up 6 bases; unmatched junction bases: 5. The germline gives CDR1 LGHNA, CDR2 YNFKEQ. The CDR3 nucleotides are TGTGCCAGCAGCCAATCCTTACTAGCGGGCGAGCAGTACTTC. It is translated as CASSQSLLAGEQYF.

The gene calls are TRBV5-1 and TRBJ2-1, with D possibly TRBD1 on 6 matching bases. V was trimmed by 3 bases and J by 9 bases, leaving 16 bases between them. CDR1 and CDR2 (germline): SGHRS, YFSETQ. This CDR3 contains 14 residues. CDR3 DNA sequence: TGCGCCAGCAGCTCGTCTGAGGGGGTTGTTGAGCAGTTCTTC. As protein: CASSSSEGVVEQFF.